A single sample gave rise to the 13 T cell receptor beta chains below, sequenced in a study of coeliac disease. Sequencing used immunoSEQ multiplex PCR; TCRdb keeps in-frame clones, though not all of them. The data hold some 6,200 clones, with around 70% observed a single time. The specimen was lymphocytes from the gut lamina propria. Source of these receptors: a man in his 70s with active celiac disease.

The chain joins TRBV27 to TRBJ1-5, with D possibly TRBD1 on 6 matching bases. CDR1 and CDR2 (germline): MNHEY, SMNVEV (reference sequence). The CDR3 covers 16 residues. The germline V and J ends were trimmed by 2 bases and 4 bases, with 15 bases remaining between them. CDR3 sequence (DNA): TGTGCCAGCAGTTTAGCAGGGGCCCCAGGGAATCAGCCCCAGCATTTT. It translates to CASSLAGAPGNQPQHF.

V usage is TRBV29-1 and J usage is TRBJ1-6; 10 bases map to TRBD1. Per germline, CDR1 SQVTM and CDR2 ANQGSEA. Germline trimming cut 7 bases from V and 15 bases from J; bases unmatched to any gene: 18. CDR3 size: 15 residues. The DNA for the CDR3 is TGCAGCGCTGCCGTGGGTCCCGGGACAGGGGACGGCCTCCACTTT. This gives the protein CSAAVGPGTGDGLHF.

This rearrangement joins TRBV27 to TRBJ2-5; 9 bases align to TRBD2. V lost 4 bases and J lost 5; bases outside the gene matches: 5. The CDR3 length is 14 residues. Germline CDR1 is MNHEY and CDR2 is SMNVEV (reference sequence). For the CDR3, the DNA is TGTGCCAGCAGTTCCGGACTAGCGCTCGAGACCCAGTACTTC. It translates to CASSSGLALETQYF.

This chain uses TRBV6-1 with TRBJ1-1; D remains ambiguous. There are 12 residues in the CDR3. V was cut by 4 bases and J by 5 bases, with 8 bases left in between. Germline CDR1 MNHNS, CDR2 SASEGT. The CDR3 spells CASSAAGTEAFF. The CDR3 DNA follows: TGTGCCAGCAGTGCGGCGGGGACTGAAGCTTTCTTT.

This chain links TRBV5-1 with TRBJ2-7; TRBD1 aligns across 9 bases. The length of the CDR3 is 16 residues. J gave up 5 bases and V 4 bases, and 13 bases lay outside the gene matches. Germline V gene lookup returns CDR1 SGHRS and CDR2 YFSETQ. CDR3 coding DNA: TGCGCCAGCAGCGCTCTCGCCACGGGACAGGGCGACGAGCAGTACTTC. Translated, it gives CASSALATGQGDEQYF.

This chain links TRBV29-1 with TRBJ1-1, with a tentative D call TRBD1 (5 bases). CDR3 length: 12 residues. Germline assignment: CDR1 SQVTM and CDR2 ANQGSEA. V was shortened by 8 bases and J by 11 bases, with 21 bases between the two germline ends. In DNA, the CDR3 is TGCAGCACCCGGCGGGACGGCGGTTTGGCTTTCTTT. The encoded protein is CSTRRDGGLAFF.

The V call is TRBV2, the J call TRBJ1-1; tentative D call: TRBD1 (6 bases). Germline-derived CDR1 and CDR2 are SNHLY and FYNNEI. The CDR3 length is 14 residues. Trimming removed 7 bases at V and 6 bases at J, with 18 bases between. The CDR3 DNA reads TGTGCCAGCATGGCTGACAGGACCACACCTGAAGCTTTCTTT. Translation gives CASMADRTTPEAFF. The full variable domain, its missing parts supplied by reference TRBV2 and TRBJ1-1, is EPEVTQTPSHQVTQMGQEVILRCVPISNHLYFYWYRQILGQKVEFLVSFYNNEISEKSEIFDDQFSVERPDGSNFTLKIRSTKLEDSAMYFCASMADRTTPEAFFGQGTRLTVV.

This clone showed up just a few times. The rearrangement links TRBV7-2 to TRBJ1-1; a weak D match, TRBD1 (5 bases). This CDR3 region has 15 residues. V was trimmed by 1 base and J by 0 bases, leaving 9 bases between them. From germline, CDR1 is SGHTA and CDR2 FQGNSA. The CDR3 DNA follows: TGTGCCAGCAGCTTAGGGTCGGGGGTGAACACTGAAGCTTTCTTT. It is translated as CASSLGSGVNTEAFF.

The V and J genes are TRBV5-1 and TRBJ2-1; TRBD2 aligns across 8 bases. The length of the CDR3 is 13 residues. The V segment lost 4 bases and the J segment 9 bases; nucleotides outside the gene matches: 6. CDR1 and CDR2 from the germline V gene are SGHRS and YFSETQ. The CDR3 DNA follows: TGCGCCAGCAGCGGCGGACTAGCTGGTGAGCAGTTCTTC. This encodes CASSGGLAGEQFF.

The CDR3 loop reads CASSWRLAGRQETQYF. Here the CDR3 DNA reads TGTGCCAGCAGCTGGAGACTAGCGGGGAGGCAAGAGACCCAGTACTTC. The gene calls are TRBV5-6 and TRBJ2-5; 11 bases match TRBD2. There are 16 residues in the CDR3. Unmatched junction bases numbered 6, after V lost 3 bases and J lost 2 bases. Germline V gene data show CDR1 as SGHDT and CDR2 as YYEEEE.

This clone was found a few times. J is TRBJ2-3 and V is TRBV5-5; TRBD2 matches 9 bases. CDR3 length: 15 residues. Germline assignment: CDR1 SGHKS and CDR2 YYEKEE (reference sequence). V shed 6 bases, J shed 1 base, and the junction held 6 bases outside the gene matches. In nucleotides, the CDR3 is TGTGCCAGCACCCCCTGGACTAGCGGCACAGATACGCAGTATTTT. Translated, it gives CASTPWTSGTDTQYF.

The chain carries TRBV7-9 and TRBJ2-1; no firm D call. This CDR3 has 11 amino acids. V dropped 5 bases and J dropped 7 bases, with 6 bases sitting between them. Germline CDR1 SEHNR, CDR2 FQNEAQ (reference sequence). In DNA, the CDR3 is TGTGCCAGCAGCCTCCTTAATGAGCAGTTCTTC. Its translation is CASSLLNEQFF.

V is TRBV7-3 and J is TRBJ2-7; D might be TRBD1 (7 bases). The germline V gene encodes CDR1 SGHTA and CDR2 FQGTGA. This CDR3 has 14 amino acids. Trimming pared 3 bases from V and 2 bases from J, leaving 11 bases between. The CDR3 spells CASSFQGGAYEQYF. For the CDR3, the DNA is TGTGCCAGCAGCTTCCAGGGGGGCGCCTACGAGCAGTACTTC.